The TCR beta chain under discussion was sequenced for a study of cytomegalovirus exposure and HLA in healthy donors. In the PCR, 60 Vbeta and 13 Jbeta primers were used. Libraries were prepared by immunoSEQ multiplex PCR; TCRdb keeps only in-frame clonotypes and omits some of them. Among about 300,000 clones, 75% to 90% were seen once, and the ten largest hold less than 4.5%. A note on this clone: Its specificity is unknown.

The V gene end was trimmed by 4 bases and the J gene end by 5 bases; junction bases not matched to a gene: 5. CDR3 length: 14 residues. The germline gives CDR1 GTSNPN, CDR2 SVGIG (reference sequence). General study points: The availability of immune exposure information extended only to CMV serostatus. Researchers reported in a later analysis that common viral pathogens appeared linked to several top clusters. Some TCR beta chains (approximately 180 of them) were listed as cytomegalovirus-associated.

Sequencing was performed on PBMCs. The J gene is TRBJ1-4, the V gene TRBV30; 9 bases align to TRBD1. This TCR derives from a man between 35 and 55 years old in good health and CMV-seropositive. CDR3 sequence reads: CAWTPGQGNEKLFF. The CDR3 nucleotides are TGTGCCTGGACCCCGGGACAGGGAAATGAAAAACTGTTTTTT.